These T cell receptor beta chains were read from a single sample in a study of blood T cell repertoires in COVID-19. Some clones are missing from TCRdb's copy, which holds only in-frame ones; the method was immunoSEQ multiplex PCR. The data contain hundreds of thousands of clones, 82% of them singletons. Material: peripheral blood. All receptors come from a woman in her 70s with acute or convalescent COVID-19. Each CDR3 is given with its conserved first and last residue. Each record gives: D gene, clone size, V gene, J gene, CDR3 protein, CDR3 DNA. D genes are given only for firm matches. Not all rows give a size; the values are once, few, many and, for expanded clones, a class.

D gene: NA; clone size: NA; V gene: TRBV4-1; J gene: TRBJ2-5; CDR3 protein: CASSQGVVATIQETQYF; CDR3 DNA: TGCGCCAGCAGCCAAGGCGTGGTAGCGACTATACAAGAGACCCAGTACTTC
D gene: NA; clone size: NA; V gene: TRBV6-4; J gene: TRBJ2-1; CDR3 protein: CASSDLRGEQFF; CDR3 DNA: TGTGCCAGCAGTGACTTAAGGGGAGAGCAGTTCTTC
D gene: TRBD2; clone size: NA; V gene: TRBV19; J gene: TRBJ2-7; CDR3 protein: CASSIVPERGEQYF; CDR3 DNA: TGTGCCAGTAGTATAGTTCCAGAGCGGGGCGAGCAGTACTTC
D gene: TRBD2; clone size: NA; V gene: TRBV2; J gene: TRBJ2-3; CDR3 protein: CASRIGLAGGPDTQYF; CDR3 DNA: TGTGCCAGCAGGATCGGCCTAGCGGGGGGGCCGGATACGCAGTATTTT
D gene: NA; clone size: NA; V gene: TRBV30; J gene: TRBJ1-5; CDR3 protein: CAWSVQGKGSGQPQHF; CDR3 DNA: TGTGCCTGGAGTGTACAGGGAAAAGGGTCTGGACAGCCCCAGCATTTT
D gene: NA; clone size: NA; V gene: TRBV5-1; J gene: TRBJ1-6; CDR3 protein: CASSLGGSYNSPLHF; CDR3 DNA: TGCGCCAGCAGCTTGGGAGGAAGTTATAATTCACCCCTCCACTTT
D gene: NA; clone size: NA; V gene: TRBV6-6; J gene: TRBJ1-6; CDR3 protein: CASSLLRRGRSYNSPLHF; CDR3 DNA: TGTGCCAGCAGTCTACTACGGCGGGGGCGCTCCTATAATTCACCCCTCCACTTT
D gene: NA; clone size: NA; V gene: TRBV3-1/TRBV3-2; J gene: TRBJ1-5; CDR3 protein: CASSQVGGNQPQHF; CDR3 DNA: TGTGCCAGCAGCCAAGTCGGGGGCAATCAGCCCCAGCATTTT
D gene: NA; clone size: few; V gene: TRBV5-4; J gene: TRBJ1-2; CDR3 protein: CASRGQEPNYGYTF; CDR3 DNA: TGTGCCAGCCGCGGGCAGGAGCCTAACTATGGCTACACCTTC
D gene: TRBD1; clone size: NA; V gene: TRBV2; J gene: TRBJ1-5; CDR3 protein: CASSYPGQGPNQPQHF; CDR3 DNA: TGTGCCAGCAGTTACCCGGGACAGGGGCCCAATCAGCCCCAGCATTTT
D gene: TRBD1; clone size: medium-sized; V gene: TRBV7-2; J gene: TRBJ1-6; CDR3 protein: CASSQRRDRDSPLHF; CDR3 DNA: TGTGCCAGCAGCCAACGCAGGGACAGGGATTCACCCCTCCACTTT
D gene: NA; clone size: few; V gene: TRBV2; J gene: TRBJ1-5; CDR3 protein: CASSAQPRQPQHF; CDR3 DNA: TGTGCCAGCAGTGCCCAACCGCGGCAGCCCCAGCATTTT
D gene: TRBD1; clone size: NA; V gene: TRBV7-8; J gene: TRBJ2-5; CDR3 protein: CASSPGMGQQETQYF; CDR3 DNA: TGTGCCAGCAGCCCGGGGATGGGACAGCAAGAGACCCAGTACTTC
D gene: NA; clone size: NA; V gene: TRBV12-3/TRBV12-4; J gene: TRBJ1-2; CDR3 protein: CASSLSGIEGYTF; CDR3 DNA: TGTGCCAGCAGTTTATCAGGGATTGAGGGCTACACCTTC
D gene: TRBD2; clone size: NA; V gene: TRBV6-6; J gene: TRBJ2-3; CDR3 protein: CASSRGLVTDTQYF; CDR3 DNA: TGTGCCAGCAGTCGTGGACTAGTCACAGATACGCAGTATTTT
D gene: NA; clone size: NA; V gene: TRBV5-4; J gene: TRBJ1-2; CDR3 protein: CASSLVKAGYGYTF; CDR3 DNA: TGTGCCAGCAGCTTGGTAAAGGCGGGGTATGGCTACACCTTC
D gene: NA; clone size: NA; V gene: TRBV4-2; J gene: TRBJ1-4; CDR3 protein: CASSQDHRRGGGEKLFF; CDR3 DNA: TGTGCCAGCAGCCAAGATCATAGAAGGGGGGGAGGTGAAAAACTGTTTTTT
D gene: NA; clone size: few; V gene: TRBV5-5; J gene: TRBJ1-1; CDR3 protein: CASSLGGGLEAFF; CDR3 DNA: TGTGCCAGCAGCTTGGGCGGAGGCCTTGAAGCTTTCTTT
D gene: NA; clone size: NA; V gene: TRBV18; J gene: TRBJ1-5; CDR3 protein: CASSPQGNQPQHF; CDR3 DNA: TGTGCCAGCTCACCGCAGGGCAATCAGCCCCAGCATTTT
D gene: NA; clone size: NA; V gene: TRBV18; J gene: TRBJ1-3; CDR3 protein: CASSPPTVSSGNTIYF; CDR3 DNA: TGTGCCAGCTCACCGCCGACAGTCAGCTCTGGAAACACCATATATTTT
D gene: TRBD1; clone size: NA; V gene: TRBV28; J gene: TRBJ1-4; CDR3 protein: CASSANRGGGEKLFF; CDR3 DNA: TGTGCCAGCAGCGCCAACAGGGGTGGCGGGGAAAAACTGTTTTTT
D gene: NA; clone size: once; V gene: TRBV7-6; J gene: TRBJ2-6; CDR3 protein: CASSRDSPGANVLTF; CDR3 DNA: TGTGCCAGCAGCAGGGACTCACCCGGGGCCAACGTCCTGACTTTC
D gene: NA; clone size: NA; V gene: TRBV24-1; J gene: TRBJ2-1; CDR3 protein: CATSDLGGGNRNEQFF; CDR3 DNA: TGTGCCACCAGTGATTTGGGGGGGGGCAATAGGAATGAGCAGTTCTTC
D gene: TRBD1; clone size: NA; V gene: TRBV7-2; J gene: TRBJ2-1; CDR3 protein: CASSLSGGAVDEQFF; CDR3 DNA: TGTGCCAGCAGCTTATCAGGGGGTGCGGTGGATGAGCAGTTCTTC
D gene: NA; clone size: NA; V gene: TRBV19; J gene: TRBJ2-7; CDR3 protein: CASSESSSYEQYF; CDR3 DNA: TGTGCCAGTAGTGAGTCTAGCTCCTACGAGCAGTACTTC
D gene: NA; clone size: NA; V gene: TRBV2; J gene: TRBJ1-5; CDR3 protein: CASSLSYQPQHF; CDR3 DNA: TGTGCCAGCAGTCTATCCTATCAGCCCCAGCATTTT
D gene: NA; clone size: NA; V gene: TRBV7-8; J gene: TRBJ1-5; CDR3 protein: CASSQTSGQPQHF; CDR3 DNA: TGTGCCAGCAGCCAAACAAGTGGTCAGCCCCAGCATTTT
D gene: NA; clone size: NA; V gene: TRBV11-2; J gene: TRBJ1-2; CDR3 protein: CASSLGLQSYGYTF; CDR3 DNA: TGTGCCAGCAGCTTAGGATTACAGAGCTATGGCTACACCTTC
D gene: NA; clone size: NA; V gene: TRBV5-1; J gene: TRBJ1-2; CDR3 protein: CASSLGGSYDYGYTF; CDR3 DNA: TGCGCCAGCAGCTTGGGCGGAAGCTACGACTATGGCTACACCTTC
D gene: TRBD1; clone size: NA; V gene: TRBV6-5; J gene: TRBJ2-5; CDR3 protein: CASGRTGEETQYF; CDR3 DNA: TGTGCCAGCGGTAGGACAGGGGAAGAGACCCAGTACTTC
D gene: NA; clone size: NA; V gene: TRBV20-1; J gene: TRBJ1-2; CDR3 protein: CSARSYGYTF; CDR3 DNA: TGCAGTGCTAGGAGTTATGGCTACACCTTC
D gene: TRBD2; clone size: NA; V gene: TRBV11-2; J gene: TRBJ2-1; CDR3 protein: CASSSRGGRDQFF; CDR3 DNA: TGTGCCAGCAGCTCCAGAGGTGGGAGGGATCAGTTCTTC
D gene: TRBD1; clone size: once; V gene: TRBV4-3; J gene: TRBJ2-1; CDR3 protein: CASSQEVTGVAHEQFF; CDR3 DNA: TGCGCCAGCAGCCAAGAAGTGACAGGGGTAGCGCATGAGCAGTTCTTC
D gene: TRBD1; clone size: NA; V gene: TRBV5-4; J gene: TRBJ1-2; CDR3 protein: CASSSPLGQGVYGYTF; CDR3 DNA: TGTGCCAGCAGCTCCCCCTTAGGGCAGGGGGTGTATGGCTACACCTTC
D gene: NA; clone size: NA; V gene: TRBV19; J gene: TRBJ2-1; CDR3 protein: CASQEGGGYDEQFF; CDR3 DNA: TGTGCCAGTCAGGAAGGGGGGGGCTACGATGAGCAGTTCTTC
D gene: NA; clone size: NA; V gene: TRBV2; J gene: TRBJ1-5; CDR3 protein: CASSSQGVQQPQHF; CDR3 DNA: TGTGCCAGCAGCTCGCAGGGCGTGCAGCAGCCCCAGCATTTT
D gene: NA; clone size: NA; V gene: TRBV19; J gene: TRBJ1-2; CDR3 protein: CASRPLRGNYGYTF; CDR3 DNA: TGTGCCAGTAGACCCCTCAGGGGAAACTATGGCTACACCTTC
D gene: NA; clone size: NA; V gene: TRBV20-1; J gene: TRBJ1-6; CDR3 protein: CSASGALNSPLHF; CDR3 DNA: TGCAGTGCTAGTGGGGCCTTAAATTCACCCCTCCACTTT
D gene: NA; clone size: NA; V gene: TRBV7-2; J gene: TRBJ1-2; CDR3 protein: CASSFQGGEGYTF; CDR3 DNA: TGTGCCAGCAGCTTTCAGGGCGGGGAGGGCTACACCTTC
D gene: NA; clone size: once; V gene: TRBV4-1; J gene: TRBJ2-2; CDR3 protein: CASSQEFRVNTGELFF; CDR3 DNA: TGCGCCAGCAGCCAAGAATTCAGGGTGAACACCGGGGAGCTGTTTTTT
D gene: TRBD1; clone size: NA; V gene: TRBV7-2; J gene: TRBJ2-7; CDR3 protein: CASSPHRTGGHSYEQYF; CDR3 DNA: TGTGCCAGCAGCCCCCACCGGACAGGGGGCCACTCCTACGAGCAGTACTTC
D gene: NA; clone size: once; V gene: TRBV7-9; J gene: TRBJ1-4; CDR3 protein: CASSFQGSNEKLFF; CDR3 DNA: TGTGCCAGCAGCTTTCAGGGCTCTAATGAAAAACTGTTTTTT
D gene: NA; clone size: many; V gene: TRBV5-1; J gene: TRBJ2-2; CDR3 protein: CASSLRSQAALASGGELFF; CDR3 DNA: TGCGCCAGCAGCCTACGGTCACAGGCCGCCCTGGCTTCGGGCGGGGAGCTGTTTTTT
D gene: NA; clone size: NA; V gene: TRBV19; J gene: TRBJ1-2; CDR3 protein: CASSISGDSYGYTF; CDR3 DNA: TGTGCCAGTAGTATCAGTGGGGACTCCTATGGCTACACCTTC
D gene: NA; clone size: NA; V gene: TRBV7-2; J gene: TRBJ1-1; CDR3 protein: CASSLSFLTEAFF; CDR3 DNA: TGTGCCAGCAGCTTATCCTTTCTCACTGAAGCTTTCTTT
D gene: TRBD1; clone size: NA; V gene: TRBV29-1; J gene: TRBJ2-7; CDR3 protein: CSAGQGARYEQYF; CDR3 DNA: TGCAGCGCCGGACAGGGGGCTAGGTACGAGCAGTACTTC
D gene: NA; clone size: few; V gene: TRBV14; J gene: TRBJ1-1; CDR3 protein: CASSPRLLNTEAFF; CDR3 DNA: TGTGCCAGCAGCCCTCGACTCTTGAACACTGAAGCTTTCTTT
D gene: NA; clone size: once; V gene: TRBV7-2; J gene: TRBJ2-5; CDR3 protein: CASSLAWQELTQYF; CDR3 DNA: TGTGCCAGCAGCTTAGCGTGGCAGGAATTGACCCAGTACTTC